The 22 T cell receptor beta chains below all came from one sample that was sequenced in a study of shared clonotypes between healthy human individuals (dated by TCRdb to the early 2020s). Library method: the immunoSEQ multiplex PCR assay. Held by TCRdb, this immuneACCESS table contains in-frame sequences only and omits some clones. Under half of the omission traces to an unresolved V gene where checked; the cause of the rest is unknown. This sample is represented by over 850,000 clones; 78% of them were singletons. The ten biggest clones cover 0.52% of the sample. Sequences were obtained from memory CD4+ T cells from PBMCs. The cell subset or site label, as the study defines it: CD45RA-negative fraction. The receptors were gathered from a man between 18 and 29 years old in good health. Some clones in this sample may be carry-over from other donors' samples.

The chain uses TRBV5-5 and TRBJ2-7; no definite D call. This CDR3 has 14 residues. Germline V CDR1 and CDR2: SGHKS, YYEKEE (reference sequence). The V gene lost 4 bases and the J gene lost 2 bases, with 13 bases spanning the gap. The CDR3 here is CASSPRPGAYEQYF. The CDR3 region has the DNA TGTGCCAGCAGCCCCAGACCTGGCGCCTACGAGCAGTACTTC.

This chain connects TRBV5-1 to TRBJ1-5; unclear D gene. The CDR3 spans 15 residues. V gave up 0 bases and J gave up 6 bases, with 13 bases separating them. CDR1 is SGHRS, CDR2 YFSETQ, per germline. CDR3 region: CASSLDTGVGQPQHF. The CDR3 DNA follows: TGCGCCAGCAGCTTGGATACGGGAGTCGGTCAGCCCCAGCATTTT. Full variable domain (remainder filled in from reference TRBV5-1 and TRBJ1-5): KAGVTQTPRYLIKTRGQQVTLSCSPISGHRSVSWYQQTPGQGLQFLFEYFSETQRNKGNFPGRFSGRQFSNSRSEMNVSTLELGDSALYLCASSLDTGVGQPQHFGDGTRLSIL.

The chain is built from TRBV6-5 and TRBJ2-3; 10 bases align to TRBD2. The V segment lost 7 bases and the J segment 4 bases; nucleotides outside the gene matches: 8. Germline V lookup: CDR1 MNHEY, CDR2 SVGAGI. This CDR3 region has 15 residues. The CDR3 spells CASKYSGRAADTQYF. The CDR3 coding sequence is TGTGCCAGCAAATACAGCGGGAGGGCTGCAGATACGCAGTATTTT.

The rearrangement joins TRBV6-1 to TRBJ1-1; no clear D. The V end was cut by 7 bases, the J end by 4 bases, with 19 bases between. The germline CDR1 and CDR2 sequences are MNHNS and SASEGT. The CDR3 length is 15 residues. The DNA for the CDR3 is TGTGCCAGCACCAAGATGGTCCGCGATGGCACTGAAGCTTTCTTT. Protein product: CASTKMVRDGTEAFF.

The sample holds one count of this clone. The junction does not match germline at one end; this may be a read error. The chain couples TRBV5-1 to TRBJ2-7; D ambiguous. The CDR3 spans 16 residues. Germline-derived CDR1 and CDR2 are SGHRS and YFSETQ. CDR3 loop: CASSLVPSPTSHEQYF. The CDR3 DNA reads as TGCGCCAGCAGCTTGGTGCCTTCCCCCACCTCCCACGAGCAGTACTTC.

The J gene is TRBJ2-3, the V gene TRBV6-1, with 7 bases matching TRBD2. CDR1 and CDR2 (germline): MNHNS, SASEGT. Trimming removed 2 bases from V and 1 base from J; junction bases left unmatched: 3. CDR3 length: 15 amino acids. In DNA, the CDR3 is TGTGCCAGCAGTGAACGCGGGAGCGGCACAGATACGCAGTATTTT. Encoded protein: CASSERGSGTDTQYF.

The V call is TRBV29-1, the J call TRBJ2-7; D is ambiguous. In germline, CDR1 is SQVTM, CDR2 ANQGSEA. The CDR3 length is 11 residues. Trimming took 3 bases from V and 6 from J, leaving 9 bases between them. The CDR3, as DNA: TGCAGCGTTGAGATTATGGGCGAGCAGTACTTC. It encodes CSVEIMGEQYF.

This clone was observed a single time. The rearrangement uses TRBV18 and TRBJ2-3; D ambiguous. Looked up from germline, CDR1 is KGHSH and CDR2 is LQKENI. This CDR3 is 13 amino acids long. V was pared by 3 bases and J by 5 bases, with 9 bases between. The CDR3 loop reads CASSPSILDTQYF. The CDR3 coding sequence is TGTGCCAGCTCACCTAGCATCTTAGATACGCAGTATTTT.

The CDR3 sequence: CATRRGDTIYF. CDR3 DNA: TGTGCCACTAGGCGCGGGGACACCATATATTTT. The rearrangement links TRBV27 to TRBJ1-3; D is unresolved. The length of the CDR3 is 11 residues. Germline V gives CDR1 MNHEY, CDR2 SMNVEV (reference sequence). With 10 bases removed from V and 8 bases from J, the gap between germline ends came to 12 bases.

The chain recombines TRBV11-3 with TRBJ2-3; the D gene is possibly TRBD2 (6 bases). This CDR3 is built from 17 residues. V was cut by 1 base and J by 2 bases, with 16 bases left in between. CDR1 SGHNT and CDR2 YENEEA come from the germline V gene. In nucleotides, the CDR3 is TGTGCCAGCAGCTTAGGAGCGGGCGGGTCCGTCACAGATACGCAGTATTTT. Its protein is CASSLGAGGSVTDTQYF.

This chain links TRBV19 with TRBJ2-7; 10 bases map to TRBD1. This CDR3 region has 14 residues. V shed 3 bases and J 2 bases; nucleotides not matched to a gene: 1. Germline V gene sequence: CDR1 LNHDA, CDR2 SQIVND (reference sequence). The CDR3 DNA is TGTGCCAGTAGTATTGGGACAGGGGCCTACGAGCAGTACTTC. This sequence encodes CASSIGTGAYEQYF.

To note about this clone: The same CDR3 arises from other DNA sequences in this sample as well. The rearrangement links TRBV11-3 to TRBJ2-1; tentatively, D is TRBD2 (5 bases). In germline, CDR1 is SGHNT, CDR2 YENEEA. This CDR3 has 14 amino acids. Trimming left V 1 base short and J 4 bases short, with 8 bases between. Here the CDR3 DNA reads TGTGCCAGCAGCTTAGGGACTGAATACAATGAGCAGTTCTTC. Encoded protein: CASSLGTEYNEQFF.

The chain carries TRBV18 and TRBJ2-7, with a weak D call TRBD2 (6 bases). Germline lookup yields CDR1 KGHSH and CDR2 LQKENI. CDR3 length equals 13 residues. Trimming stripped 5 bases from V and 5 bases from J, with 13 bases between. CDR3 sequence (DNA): TGTGCCAGCTCATTGCCGGGAGCCAACGAGCAGTACTTC. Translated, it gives CASSLPGANEQYF.

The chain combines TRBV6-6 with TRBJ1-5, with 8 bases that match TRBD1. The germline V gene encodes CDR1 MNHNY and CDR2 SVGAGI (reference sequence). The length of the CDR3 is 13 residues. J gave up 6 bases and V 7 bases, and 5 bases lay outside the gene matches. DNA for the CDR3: TGTGCCAGCATTGACAGGGGAGGTCAGCCCCAGCATTTT. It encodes CASIDRGGQPQHF.

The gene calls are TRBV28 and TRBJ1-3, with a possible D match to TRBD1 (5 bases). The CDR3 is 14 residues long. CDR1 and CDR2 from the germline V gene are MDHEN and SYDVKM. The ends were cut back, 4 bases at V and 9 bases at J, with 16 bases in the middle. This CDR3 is CASSSQGIGSTIYF. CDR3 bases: TGTGCCAGCAGTTCTCAGGGTATTGGGAGCACCATATATTTT.

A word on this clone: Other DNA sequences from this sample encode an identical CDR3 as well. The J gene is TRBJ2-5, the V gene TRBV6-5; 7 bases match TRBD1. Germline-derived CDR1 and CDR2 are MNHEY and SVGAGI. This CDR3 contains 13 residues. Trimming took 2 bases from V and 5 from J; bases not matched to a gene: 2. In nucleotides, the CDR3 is TGTGCCAGCAGTTACGTAGGGGGCGAGACCCAGTACTTC. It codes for CASSYVGGETQYF.

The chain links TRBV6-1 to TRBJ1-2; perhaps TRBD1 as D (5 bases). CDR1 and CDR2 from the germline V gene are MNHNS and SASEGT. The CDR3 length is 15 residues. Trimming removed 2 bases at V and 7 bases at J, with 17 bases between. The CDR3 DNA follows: TGTGCCAGCAGTGAAACTTCAGGCGGGGGTGGTGGCTACACCTTC. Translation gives CASSETSGGGGGYTF.

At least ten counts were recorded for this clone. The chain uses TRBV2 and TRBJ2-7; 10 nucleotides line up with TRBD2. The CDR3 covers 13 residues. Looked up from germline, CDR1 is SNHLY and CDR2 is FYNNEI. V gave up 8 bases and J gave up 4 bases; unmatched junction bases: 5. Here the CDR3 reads CASVAGLAYEQYF. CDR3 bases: TGTGCCAGCGTCGCGGGACTAGCGTACGAGCAGTACTTC.

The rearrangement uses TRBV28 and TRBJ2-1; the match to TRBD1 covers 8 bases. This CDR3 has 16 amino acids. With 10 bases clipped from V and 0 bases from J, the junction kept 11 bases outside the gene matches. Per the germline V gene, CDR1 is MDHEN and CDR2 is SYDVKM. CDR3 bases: TGTGCCACGATCGGACAGGGCTCAAGCTCCTACAATGAGCAGTTCTTC. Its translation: CATIGQGSSSYNEQFF.

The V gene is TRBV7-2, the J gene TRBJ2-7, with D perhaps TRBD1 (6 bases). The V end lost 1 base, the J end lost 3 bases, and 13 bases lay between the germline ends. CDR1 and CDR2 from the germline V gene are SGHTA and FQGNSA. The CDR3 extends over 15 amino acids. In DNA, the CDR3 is TGTGCCAGCAGCTTAGTAGGCCAGGGGTACTACGAGCAGTACTTC. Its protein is CASSLVGQGYYEQYF.

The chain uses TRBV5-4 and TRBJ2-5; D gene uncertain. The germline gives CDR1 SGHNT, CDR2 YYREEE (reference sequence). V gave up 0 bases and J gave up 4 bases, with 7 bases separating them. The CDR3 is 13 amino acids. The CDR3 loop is CASSLVNLETQYF. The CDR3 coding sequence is TGTGCCAGCAGCTTGGTCAACTTAGAGACCCAGTACTTC.

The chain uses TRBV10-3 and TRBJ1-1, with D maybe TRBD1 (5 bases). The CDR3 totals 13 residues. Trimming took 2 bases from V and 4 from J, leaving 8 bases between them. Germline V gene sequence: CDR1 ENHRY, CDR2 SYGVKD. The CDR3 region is CAISEQGGTEAFF. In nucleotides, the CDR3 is TGTGCCATCAGTGAGCAGGGAGGCACTGAAGCTTTCTTT.